Listed below are T cell receptor beta chains from one sample, sequenced in a study of cytomegalovirus exposure and HLA in healthy donors. Assay: immunoSEQ multiplex PCR; the TCRdb copy retains only in-frame clones and omits some. The data hold around 250,000 clones, with almost 90% observed a single time. Sequencing was done on a sample of PBMCs. Receptors originate from a woman under 30 in good health and CMV-seronegative. The CDR3 runs from the conserved cysteine through the conserved F or W. Fields, in order: clone size, J gene, D gene, V gene, CDR3 protein, CDR3 DNA. The D gene is left open where the match is weak. Some rows have no size entry. The others give once, few or many, or a class for an expanded clone.

>-|TRBJ2-7|-|TRBV6-5
CASSSRQEYEQYF
TGTGCCAGCAGTTCGAGACAGGAATACGAGCAGTACTTC
>-|TRBJ2-5|TRBD2|TRBV2
CASSEILLAGGQETQYF
TGTGCCAGCAGTGAAATCCTCCTAGCGGGGGGCCAAGAGACCCAGTACTTC
>-|TRBJ1-5|-|TRBV10-2
CASSVWENQPQHF
TGCGCCAGCAGTGTATGGGAGAATCAGCCCCAGCATTTT
>-|TRBJ2-5|TRBD2|TRBV19
CASGGVQETQYF
TGTGCCAGCGGGGGGGTCCAAGAGACCCAGTACTTC
>-|TRBJ1-6|TRBD1|TRBV4-3
CASSHGTGYNSPLHF
TGCGCCAGCAGCCACGGGACAGGTTATAATTCACCCCTCCACTTT
>-|TRBJ1-4|-|TRBV5-1
CASSLTPASEKLFF
TGCGCCAGCAGCTTGACCCCAGCTAGCGAAAAACTGTTTTTT
>-|TRBJ1-1|-|TRBV6-5
CASSYWAGANTEAFF
TGTGCCAGCAGTTACTGGGCAGGGGCTAACACTGAAGCTTTCTTT
>-|TRBJ2-2|TRBD2|TRBV30
CAWRDLGGAPGELFF
TGTGCCTGGAGAGATCTCGGGGGGGCCCCCGGGGAGCTGTTTTTT
>-|TRBJ1-2|-|TRBV5-4
CASSPPGSYGYTF
TGTGCCAGCAGCCCCCCAGGATCCTATGGCTACACCTTC
>once|TRBJ2-5|TRBD1|TRBV6-6
CASSLTGLWETQYF
TGTGCCAGCAGTTTGACAGGGCTCTGGGAGACCCAGTACTTC
>-|TRBJ2-2|-|TRBV4-1
CASSQTGDTGELFF
TGCGCCAGCAGCCAAACGGGGGATACCGGGGAGCTGTTTTTT
>-|TRBJ2-1|-|TRBV19
CASTGLYNEQFF
TGTGCCAGTACTGGGCTTTACAATGAGCAGTTCTTC
>-|TRBJ2-7|-|TRBV7-6
CASSSGTPYEQYF
TGTGCCAGCAGCTCCGGGACACCCTACGAGCAGTACTTC
>-|TRBJ2-7|TRBD1|TRBV28
CASSPWRGQGTEQYF
TGTGCCAGCAGCCCGTGGCGGGGACAGGGGACCGAGCAGTACTTC
>-|TRBJ2-1|TRBD2|TRBV6-4
CASSVRAGAGNEQFF
TGTGCCAGCAGTGTCCGAGCGGGGGCTGGCAATGAGCAGTTCTTC
>once|TRBJ2-7|-|TRBV4-3
CASSLQPHRGGIYEQYF
TGCGCCAGCAGCCTACAACCACACAGGGGGGGCATCTACGAGCAGTACTTC
>few|TRBJ2-5|TRBD1|TRBV2
CARLDRRQETQYF
TGTGCCAGGTTGGACAGGCGCCAAGAGACCCAGTACTTC
>-|TRBJ2-5|TRBD1|TRBV5-1
CASSLVTGGRETQYF
TGCGCCAGCAGCCTAGTTACAGGGGGTCGAGAGACCCAGTACTTC
>-|TRBJ1-3|-|TRBV28
CASSIFSSGNTIYF
TGTGCCAGCAGTATATTCAGCTCTGGAAACACCATATATTTT
>-|TRBJ1-1|-|TRBV10-2
CASSELSGGHGTEAFF
TGCGCCAGCAGTGAACTATCCGGGGGGCACGGCACTGAAGCTTTCTTT
>-|TRBJ2-2|-|TRBV9
CASSEAGTGELFF
TGTGCCAGCAGCGAGGCGGGCACCGGGGAGCTGTTTTTT
>-|TRBJ1-2|TRBD1|TRBV7-2
CASSLTRTGSWGYTF
TGTGCCAGCAGCTTAACGAGGACAGGGTCGTGGGGCTACACCTTC
>-|TRBJ2-7|-|TRBV19
CASSRQAPSYEQYF
TGTGCCAGTAGTCGACAGGCCCCCTCCTACGAGCAGTACTTC
>few|TRBJ1-6|-|TRBV6-5
CASRGGNSPLHF
TGTGCCAGCAGGGGAGGTAATTCACCCCTCCACTTT
>-|TRBJ1-5|TRBD1|TRBV2
CASESGQGSGQPQHF
TGTGCCAGCGAGTCCGGACAGGGCTCGGGCCAGCCCCAGCATTTT
>-|TRBJ2-7|-|TRBV5-1
CASSQQSGSYEQYF
TGCGCCAGCAGCCAACAATCAGGGTCCTACGAGCAGTACTTC
>-|TRBJ2-6|-|TRBV6-5
CASSYGGGGGANVLTF
TGTGCCAGCAGTTACGGCGGGGGCGGTGGGGCCAACGTCCTGACTTTC
>-|TRBJ2-2|TRBD1|TRBV9
CASRGQGADNTGELFF
TGTGCCAGCAGGGGACAGGGGGCGGATAACACCGGGGAGCTGTTTTTT
>-|TRBJ2-7|TRBD1|TRBV18
CASSPDSGGFSYEQYF
TGTGCCAGCTCACCGGACTCAGGGGGCTTCTCCTACGAGCAGTACTTC
>-|TRBJ2-3|-|TRBV6-5
CASSNPTSFDTQYF
TGTGCCAGCAGTAACCCGACTAGTTTTGATACGCAGTATTTT
>-|TRBJ2-3|-|TRBV6-5
CASSYSSRNTDTQYF
TGTGCCAGCAGTTACTCGAGCAGGAACACAGATACGCAGTATTTT
>-|TRBJ2-7|-|TRBV20-1
CSAREINEQYF
TGCAGTGCTAGAGAAATAAACGAGCAGTACTTC
>-|TRBJ1-2|-|TRBV28
CASSFSRGYTF
TGTGCCAGCAGTTTTAGCCGTGGCTACACCTTC
>-|TRBJ1-2|TRBD1|TRBV28
CASRGTGPPGGYTF
TGTGCCAGCAGGGGGACAGGGCCCCCCGGGGGCTACACCTTC
>few|TRBJ2-1|-|TRBV6-6
CASSFLNNEQFF
TGTGCCAGCAGTTTCCTTAACAATGAGCAGTTCTTC
>-|TRBJ1-6|TRBD1|TRBV30
CAWSPGQGHSPLHF
TGTGCCTGGAGTCCGGGACAGGGGCATTCACCCCTCCACTTT
>-|TRBJ1-4|-|TRBV4-3
CASSVTGLVPEKLFF
TGCGCCAGCAGCGTAACAGGGCTAGTGCCGGAAAAACTGTTTTTT
>-|TRBJ1-5|-|TRBV28
CASRVPTGSGQPQHF
TGTGCCAGCAGGGTCCCGACAGGTTCAGGTCAGCCCCAGCATTTT
>-|TRBJ1-1|-|TRBV5-4
CASSLLLQGTEAFF
TGTGCCAGCAGCTTGCTTTTACAGGGAACTGAAGCTTTCTTT
>-|TRBJ1-2|-|TRBV5-1
CASSLVTDPSGYTF
TGCGCCAGCAGCTTGGTAACAGACCCCTCTGGCTACACCTTC
>-|TRBJ1-1|-|TRBV19
CASKLRVATEAFF
TGTGCCAGTAAATTGCGAGTTGCCACTGAAGCTTTCTTT
>-|TRBJ2-3|TRBD2|TRBV29-1
CSVEEPGTSVSTDTQYF
TGCAGCGTTGAGGAGCCCGGGACTAGCGTTAGCACAGATACGCAGTATTTT
>-|TRBJ1-5|TRBD1|TRBV28
CASSALTGVGQPQHF
TGTGCCAGCAGTGCACTGACAGGGGTTGGACAGCCCCAGCATTTT
>-|TRBJ2-3|-|TRBV4-3
CASSQHGGGITDTQYF
TGCGCCAGCAGCCAGCATGGCGGAGGGATTACAGATACGCAGTATTTT
>once|TRBJ1-4|TRBD1|TRBV28
CASSRQGTNEKLFF
TGTGCCAGCAGTCGACAGGGGACTAATGAAAAACTGTTTTTT
>-|TRBJ1-4|-|TRBV7-9
CASKPTAENEKLFF
TGTGCCAGCAAGCCGACAGCCGAAAATGAAAAACTGTTTTTT
>once|TRBJ1-1|TRBD1|TRBV11-2
CASSLVTGGGNTEAFF
TGTGCCAGCAGCTTAGTTACAGGGGGAGGCAACACTGAAGCTTTCTTT
>-|TRBJ1-5|-|TRBV6-5
CASSYSGQISNQPQHF
TGTGCCAGCAGTTACTCGGGGCAGATTAGCAATCAGCCCCAGCATTTT
>once|TRBJ2-5|TRBD2|TRBV5-1
CASSLNGLAGALQETQYF
TGCGCCAGCAGCTTGAATGGACTAGCGGGGGCCCTCCAAGAGACCCAGTACTTC
>-|TRBJ1-5|-|TRBV21-1
CASSKERRPDIGVQAQPQHF
TGTGCCAGCAGCAAAGAAAGGAGACCCGACATCGGGGTCCAAGCTCAGCCCCAGCATTTT
>-|TRBJ1-1|-|TRBV20-1
CSARGRAEAFF
TGCAGTGCTAGAGGACGGGCTGAAGCTTTCTTT
>-|TRBJ2-1|TRBD2|TRBV4-1
CASSQEGAWTSGYNEQFF
TGCGCCAGCAGCCAAGAGGGGGCCTGGACTAGCGGTTACAATGAGCAGTTCTTC
>-|TRBJ1-5|-|TRBV7-8
CASSLEAQDQPQHF
TGTGCCAGCAGCTTAGAGGCACAGGATCAGCCCCAGCATTTT